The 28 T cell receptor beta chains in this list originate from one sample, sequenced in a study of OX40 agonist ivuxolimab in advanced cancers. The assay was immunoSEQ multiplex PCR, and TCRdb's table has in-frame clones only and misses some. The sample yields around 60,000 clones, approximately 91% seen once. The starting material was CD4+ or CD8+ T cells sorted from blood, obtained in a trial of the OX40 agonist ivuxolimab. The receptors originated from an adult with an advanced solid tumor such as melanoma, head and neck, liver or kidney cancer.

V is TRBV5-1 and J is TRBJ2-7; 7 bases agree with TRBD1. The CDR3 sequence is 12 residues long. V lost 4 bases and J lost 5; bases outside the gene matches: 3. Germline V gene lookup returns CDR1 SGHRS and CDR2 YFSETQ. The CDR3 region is CASSLTGDEQYF. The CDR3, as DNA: TGCGCCAGCAGCCTAACAGGGGACGAGCAGTACTTC. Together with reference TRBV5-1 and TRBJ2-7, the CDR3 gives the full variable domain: KAGVTQTPRYLIKTRGQQVTLSCSPISGHRSVSWYQQTPGQGLQFLFEYFSETQRNKGNFPGRFSGRQFSNSRSEMNVSTLELGDSALYLCASSLTGDEQYFGPGTRLTVT.

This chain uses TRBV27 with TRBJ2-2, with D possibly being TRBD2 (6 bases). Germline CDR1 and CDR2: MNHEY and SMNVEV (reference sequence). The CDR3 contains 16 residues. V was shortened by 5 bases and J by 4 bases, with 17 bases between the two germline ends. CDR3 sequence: CASSPRRAGITGELFF. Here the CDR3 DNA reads TGTGCCAGCAGTCCCCGGAGGGCCGGGATCACCGGGGAGCTGTTTTTT.

The CDR3 region is CASSLETRDEQYF. DNA of the CDR3: TGCGCCAGCAGCTTGGAAACGCGGGACGAGCAGTACTTC. The genes are TRBV5-1 and TRBJ2-7; D possibly corresponds to TRBD2 (5 bases). The germline V gene has CDR1 SGHRS and CDR2 YFSETQ. V was shortened by 0 bases and J by 5 bases, with 9 bases between the two germline ends. CDR3 length: 13 residues.

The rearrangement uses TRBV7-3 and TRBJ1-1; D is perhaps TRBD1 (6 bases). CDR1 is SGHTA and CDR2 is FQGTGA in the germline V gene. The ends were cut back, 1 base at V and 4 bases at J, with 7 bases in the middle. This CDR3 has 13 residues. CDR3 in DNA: TGTGCCAGCAGCTTAAAGACAGGCACTGAAGCTTTCTTT. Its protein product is CASSLKTGTEAFF.

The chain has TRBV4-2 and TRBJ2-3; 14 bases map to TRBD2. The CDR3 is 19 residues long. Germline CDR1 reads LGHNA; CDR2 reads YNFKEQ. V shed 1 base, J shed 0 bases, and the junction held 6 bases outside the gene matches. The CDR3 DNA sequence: TGTGCCAGCAGCCAAGCTGGACTAGCGGGAGGCTCTAGCACAGATACGCAGTATTTT. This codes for CASSQAGLAGGSSTDTQYF.

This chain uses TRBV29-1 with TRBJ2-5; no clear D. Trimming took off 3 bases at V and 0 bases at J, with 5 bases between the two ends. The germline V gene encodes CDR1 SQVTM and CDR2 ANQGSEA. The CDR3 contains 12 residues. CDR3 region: CSVDRYQETQYF. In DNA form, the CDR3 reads TGCAGCGTTGACAGATACCAAGAGACCCAGTACTTC.

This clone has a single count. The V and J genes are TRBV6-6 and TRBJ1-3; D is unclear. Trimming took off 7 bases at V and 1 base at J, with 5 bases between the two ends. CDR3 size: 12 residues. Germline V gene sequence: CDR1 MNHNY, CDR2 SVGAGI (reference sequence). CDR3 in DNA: TGTGCCAGCACCCCATCTGGAAACACCATATATTTT. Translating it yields CASTPSGNTIYF.

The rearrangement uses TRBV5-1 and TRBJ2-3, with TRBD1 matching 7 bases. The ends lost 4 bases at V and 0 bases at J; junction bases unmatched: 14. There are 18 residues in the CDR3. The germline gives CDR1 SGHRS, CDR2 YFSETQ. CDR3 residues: CASSPAHYRGSSTDTQYF. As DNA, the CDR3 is TGCGCCAGCAGCCCCGCACATTACAGGGGTTCTAGCACAGATACGCAGTATTTT.

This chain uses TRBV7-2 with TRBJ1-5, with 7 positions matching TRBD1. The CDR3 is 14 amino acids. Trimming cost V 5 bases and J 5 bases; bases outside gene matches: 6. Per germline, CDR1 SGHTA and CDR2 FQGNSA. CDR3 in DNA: TGTGCCAGCAGCACAACAGGGGACGATCAGCCCCAGCATTTT. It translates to CASSTTGDDQPQHF.

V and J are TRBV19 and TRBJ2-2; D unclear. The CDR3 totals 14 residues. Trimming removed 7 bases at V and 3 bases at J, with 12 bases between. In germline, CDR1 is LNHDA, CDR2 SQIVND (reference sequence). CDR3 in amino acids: CASKVTKDTGELFF. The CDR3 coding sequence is TGTGCCAGTAAGGTTACAAAGGACACCGGGGAGCTGTTTTTT.

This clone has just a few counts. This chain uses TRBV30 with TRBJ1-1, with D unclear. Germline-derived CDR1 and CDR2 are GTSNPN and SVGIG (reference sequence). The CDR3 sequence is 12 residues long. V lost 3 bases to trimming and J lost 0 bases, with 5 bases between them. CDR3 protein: CAWRRVNTEAFF. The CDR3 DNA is TGTGCCTGGAGGAGGGTGAACACTGAAGCTTTCTTT.

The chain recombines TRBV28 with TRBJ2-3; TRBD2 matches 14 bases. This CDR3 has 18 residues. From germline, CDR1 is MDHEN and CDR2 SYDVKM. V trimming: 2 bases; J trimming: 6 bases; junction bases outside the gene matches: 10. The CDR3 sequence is CASSLGLAGGSSLDTQYF. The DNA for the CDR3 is TGTGCCAGCAGTTTAGGACTAGCGGGGGGATCATCATTGGATACGCAGTATTTT.

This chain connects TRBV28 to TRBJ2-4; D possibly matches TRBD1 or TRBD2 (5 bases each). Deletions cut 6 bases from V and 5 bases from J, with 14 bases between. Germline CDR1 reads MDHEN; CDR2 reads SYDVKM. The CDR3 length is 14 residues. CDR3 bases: TGTGCCAGCAGCCCTCCGGGACCTCAAAACATTCAGTACTTC. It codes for CASSPPGPQNIQYF.

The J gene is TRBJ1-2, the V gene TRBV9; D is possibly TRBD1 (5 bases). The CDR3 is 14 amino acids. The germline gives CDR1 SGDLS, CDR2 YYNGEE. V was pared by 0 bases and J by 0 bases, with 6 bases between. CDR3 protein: CASSVGDANYGYTF. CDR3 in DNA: TGTGCCAGCAGCGTAGGGGACGCTAACTATGGCTACACCTTC. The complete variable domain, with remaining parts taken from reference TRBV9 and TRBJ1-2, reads DSGVTQTPKHLITATGQRVTLRCSPRSGDLSVYWYQQSLDQGLQFLIQYYNGEERAKGNILERFSAQQFPDLHSELNLSSLELGDSALYFCASSVGDANYGYTFGSGTRLTVV.

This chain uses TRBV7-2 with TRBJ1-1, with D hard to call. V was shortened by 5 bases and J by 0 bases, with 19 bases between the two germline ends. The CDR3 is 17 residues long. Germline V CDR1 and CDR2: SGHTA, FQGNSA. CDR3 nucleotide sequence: TGTGCCAGCAGCCATAACCGACTCTCAGGCCTGAACACTGAAGCTTTCTTT. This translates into CASSHNRLSGLNTEAFF.

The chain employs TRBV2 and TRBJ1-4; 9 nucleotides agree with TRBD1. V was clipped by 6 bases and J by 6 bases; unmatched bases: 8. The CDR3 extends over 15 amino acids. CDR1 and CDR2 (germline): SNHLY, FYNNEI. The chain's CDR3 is CASREMTGGDEKLFF. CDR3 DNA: TGTGCCAGCAGGGAGATGACAGGGGGAGATGAAAAACTGTTTTTT. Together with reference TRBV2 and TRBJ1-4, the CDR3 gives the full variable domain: EPEVTQTPSHQVTQMGQEVILRCVPISNHLYFYWYRQILGQKVEFLVSFYNNEISEKSEIFDDQFSVERPDGSNFTLKIRSTKLEDSAMYFCASREMTGGDEKLFFGSGTQLSVL.

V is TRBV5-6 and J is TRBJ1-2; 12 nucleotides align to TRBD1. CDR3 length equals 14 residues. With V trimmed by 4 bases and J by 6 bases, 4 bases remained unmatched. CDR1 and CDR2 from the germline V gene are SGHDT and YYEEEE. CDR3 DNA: TGTGCCAGCAGCAGGGGGACAGGGGGCCATGGCTACACCTTC. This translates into CASSRGTGGHGYTF.

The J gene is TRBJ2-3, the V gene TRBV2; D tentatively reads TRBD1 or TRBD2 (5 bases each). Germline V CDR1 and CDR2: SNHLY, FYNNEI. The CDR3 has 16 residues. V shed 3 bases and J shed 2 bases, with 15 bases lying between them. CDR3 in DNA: TGTGCCAGCAGTGAGAGTAGAGTGGGGGACACAGATACGCAGTATTTT. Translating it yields CASSESRVGDTDTQYF.

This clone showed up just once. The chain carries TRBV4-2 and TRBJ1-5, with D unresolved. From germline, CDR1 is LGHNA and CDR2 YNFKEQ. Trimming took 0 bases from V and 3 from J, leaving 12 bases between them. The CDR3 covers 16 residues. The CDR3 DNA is TGTGCCAGCAGCCAAGATATAGAGGAAAACAATCAGCCCCAGCATTTT. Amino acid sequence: CASSQDIEENNQPQHF.

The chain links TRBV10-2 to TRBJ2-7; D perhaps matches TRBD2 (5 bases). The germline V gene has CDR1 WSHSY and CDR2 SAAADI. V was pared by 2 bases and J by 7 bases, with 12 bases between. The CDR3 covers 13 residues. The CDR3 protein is CASSERNPGEQYF. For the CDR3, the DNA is TGCGCCAGCAGTGAGAGGAATCCGGGGGAGCAGTACTTC.

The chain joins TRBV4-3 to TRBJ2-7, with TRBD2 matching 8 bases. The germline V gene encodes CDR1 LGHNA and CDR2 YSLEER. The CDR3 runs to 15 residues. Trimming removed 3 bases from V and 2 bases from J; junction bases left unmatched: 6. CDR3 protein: CASSQNPGLAYEQYF. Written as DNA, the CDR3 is TGCGCCAGCAGCCAGAACCCGGGACTAGCCTACGAGCAGTACTTC.

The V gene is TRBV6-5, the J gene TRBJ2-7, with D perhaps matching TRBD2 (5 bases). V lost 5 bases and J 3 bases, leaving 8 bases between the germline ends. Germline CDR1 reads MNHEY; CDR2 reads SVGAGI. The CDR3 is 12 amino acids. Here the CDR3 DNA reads TGTGCCAGCAGTCCCGGGGACTACGAGCAGTACTTC. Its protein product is CASSPGDYEQYF.

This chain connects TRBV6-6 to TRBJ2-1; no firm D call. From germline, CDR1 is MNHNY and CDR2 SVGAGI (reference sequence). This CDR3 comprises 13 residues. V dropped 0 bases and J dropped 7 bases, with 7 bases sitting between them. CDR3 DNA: TGTGCCAGCAGTTACTCTTCGTTTAATGAGCAGTTCTTC. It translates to CASSYSSFNEQFF.

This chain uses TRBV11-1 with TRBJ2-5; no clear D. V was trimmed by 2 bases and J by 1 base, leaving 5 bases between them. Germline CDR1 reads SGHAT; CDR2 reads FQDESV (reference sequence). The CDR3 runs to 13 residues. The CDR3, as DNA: TGTGCCAGCAGCTTAAACAGCCAAGAGACCCAGTACTTC. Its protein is CASSLNSQETQYF.

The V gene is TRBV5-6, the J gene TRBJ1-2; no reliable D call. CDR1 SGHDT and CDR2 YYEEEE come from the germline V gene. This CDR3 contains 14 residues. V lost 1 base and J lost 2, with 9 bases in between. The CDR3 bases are TGTGCCAGCAGCTTGCGGGATATGAACTATGGCTACACCTTC. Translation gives CASSLRDMNYGYTF.

The CDR3 region has the DNA TGTGCCAGCAGCTCGACAGGGGACCGCACAGATACGCAGTATTTT. As protein: CASSSTGDRTDTQYF. This chain connects TRBV7-9 to TRBJ2-3; 8 nucleotides align to TRBD1. The trim removed 4 bases at V and 1 base at J, leaving 4 bases unmatched. Germline V CDR1 and CDR2: SEHNR, FQNEAQ (reference sequence). There are 15 residues in the CDR3. Full variable domain (missing parts from reference TRBV7-9 and TRBJ2-3): DTGVSQNPRHKITKRGQNVTFRCDPISEHNRLYWYRQTLGQGPEFLTYFQNEAQLEKSRLLSDRFSAERPKGSFSTLEIQRTEQGDSAMYLCASSSTGDRTDTQYFGPGTRLTVL.

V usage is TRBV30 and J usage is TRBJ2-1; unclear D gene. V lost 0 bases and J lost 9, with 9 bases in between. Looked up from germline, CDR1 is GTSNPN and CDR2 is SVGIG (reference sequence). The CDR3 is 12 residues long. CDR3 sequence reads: CAWSVVRLEQFF. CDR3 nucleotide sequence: TGTGCCTGGAGTGTAGTGCGTCTTGAGCAGTTCTTC. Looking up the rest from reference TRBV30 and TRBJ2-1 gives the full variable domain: SQTIHQWPATLVQPVGSPLSLECTVEGTSNPNLYWYRQAAGRGLQLLFYSVGIGQISSEVPQNLSASRPQDRQFILSSKKLLLSDSGFYLCAWSVVRLEQFFGPGTRLTVL.

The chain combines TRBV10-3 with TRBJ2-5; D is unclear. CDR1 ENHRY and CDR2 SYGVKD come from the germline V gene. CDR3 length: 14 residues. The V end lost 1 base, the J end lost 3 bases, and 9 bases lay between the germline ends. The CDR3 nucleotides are TGTGCCATCAGTGAGTTTAGCCACGAAGAGACCCAGTACTTC. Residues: CAISEFSHEETQYF.